Each of the 29 T cell receptor beta chains below was sequenced from the same sample in a study of CD8+ T cells in alopecia areata. A sort of pooled cutaneous lymph node cells used CD4, CD8alpha, NKG2D, NKG2ACE and other stains. Extraction of RNA preceded its reverse transcription into cDNA, which served as the sequencing template. Profiling relied on immunoSEQ multiplex PCR, and the TCRdb table lists in-frame clones only, not all of them. Sampling found around 20,000 clones, none seen once. The specimen was CD8+ T cells sorted from a lymph node. The receptor source for this set is a C3H/HeJ mouse with alopecia areata. Mice of this strain are of MHC haplotype H2-k.

This clone was counted only a few times. Mouse gene names apply. The read falls 4 residues short of the CDR3 end, and the missing part is taken from the germline J gene. The chain couples TRBV13-3 to TRBJ1-4; D may be TRBD1 (6 bases). This CDR3 is built from 16 residues. CDR1 and CDR2 from the germline V gene are NNHDY and SYVADS. Trimming left V 0 bases short and J 0 bases short, with 9 bases between. The CDR3 DNA, read in part, is TGTGCCAGCAGTGATGCGAGGGGGATTTCCAACGAA. Its translation is CASSDARGISNE. The whole CDR3 sequence is CASSDARGISNERLFF.

This clone occurred a few times. Here the gene names and germline are mouse. The observed sequence ends 4 residues before the CDR3 terminus, with the missing tail filled in from the germline J gene. The gene calls are TRBV13-1 and TRBJ2-1; 11 bases match TRBD2. Germline V gene lookup returns CDR1 NSHNY and CDR2 SYGAGN. The J segment lost 1 base and the V segment lost 2 bases, leaving 2 bases of the junction unmatched. This CDR3 is 16 amino acids long. This chain's CDR3 is CASSERDWGNYAEQFF. Partial CDR3 DNA: TGTGCCAGCAGTGAGCGGGACTGGGGGAACTATGCT.

This clone was recorded at least ten times. Any gene name here is a mouse gene name. The read falls 4 residues short of the CDR3 end, and the missing part is taken from the germline J gene. The V call is TRBV16, the J call TRBJ1-1, with 10 bases that match TRBD1. The CDR3 covers 14 residues. The ends lost 5 bases at V and 3 bases at J; junction bases unmatched: 3. Germline values: CDR1 SGHSA, CDR2 FRNQAP. The CDR3 is CASSHGTGDTEVFF. CDR3 DNA (partial): TGTGCAAGCAGCCATGGGACAGGGGACACA.

The table lists this clone with many counts. The genes are named according to mouse. Coverage ceases 4 residues before the CDR3 finishes, and the germline J gene fills in the end. V usage is TRBV13-1 and J usage is TRBJ1-4, with D perhaps TRBD1 (5 bases). V was pared by 2 bases and J by 3 bases, with 11 bases between. The CDR3 is made up of 15 amino acids. Germline CDR1 NSHNY, CDR2 SYGAGN. The CDR3 loop reads CASSDVRGANERLFF. The CDR3 DNA, read in part, is TGTGCCAGCAGTGACGTCCGAGGGGCCAACGAA.

On this clone: Each gene name is a mouse one. The sequenced fragment ends 4 residues before the CDR3 boundary, so the rest is inferred from the germline J gene. The chain uses TRBV1 and TRBJ2-1; 9 nucleotides agree with TRBD1. From germline, CDR1 is NSQYPW and CDR2 LRSPGD (reference sequence). The CDR3 extends over 15 amino acids. Losses at the gene ends were 4 bases for V and 4 bases for J; bases not matched to a gene: 5. The sequenced part of the CDR3 DNA is TGCACCTGCAGTGGCCGGGACAGGGAATATGCT. Residues: CTCSGRDREYA. The CDR3 in its entirety is CTCSGRDREYAEQFF.

This clone was detected only a few times. Germline and genes here are mouse. The read halts 4 residues ahead of the CDR3 end, with the missing end drawn from the germline J gene. The gene calls are TRBV19 and TRBJ2-1; 10 nucleotides agree with TRBD2. Germline trimming cut 0 bases from V and 0 bases from J; bases unmatched to any gene: 0. Per the germline V gene, CDR1 is FNHDT and CDR2 is SITEND (reference sequence). This CDR3 has 16 amino acids. The CDR3 sequence is CASSIAGGANYAEQFF. The CDR3 DNA, read in part, is TGTGCCAGCAGTATAGCTGGGGGGGCTAACTATGCT.

This clone was recorded a few times. Gene names and germline match the mouse. The DNA ends 4 residues before the CDR3 does, and the rest of the CDR3 is filled in from the germline J gene. This rearrangement joins TRBV16 to TRBJ2-4, with D possibly matching TRBD1 (6 bases). This CDR3 has 14 amino acids. Germline CDR1 SGHSA, CDR2 FRNQAP. The CDR3 DNA, read in part, is TGTGCAAGCAGCTTAGGGGACAAGAAAAAC. Its protein is CASSLGDKKN. The full CDR3 sequence reads CASSLGDKKNTLYF.

This clone has a count of ten or more. Any gene name here is a mouse gene name. The read terminates 4 residues before the CDR3 end, so the remaining end is supplied by the germline J gene. The chain employs TRBV19 and TRBJ2-4; the D is unclear. Germline V CDR1 and CDR2: FNHDT, SITEND (reference sequence). The CDR3 sequence is 14 residues long. Trimming stripped 1 base from V and 0 bases from J, with 6 bases between. Incomplete CDR3 DNA: TGTGCCAGCAGTATAATCAGTAGTCAAAAC. Translation: CASSIISSQN. The full CDR3 is CASSIISSQNTLYF.

For this clone: TCRdb's protein and the translated DNA diverge at residue 13; the protein reported here is the translation of the DNA. Mouse gene names apply. The missing CDR3 end, 3 residues past where the read stops, is filled in from the germline J gene. The chain joins TRBV1 to TRBJ1-6; no clear D. TRBJ1-6 belongs to the ORF category, with a function that is uncertain. V dropped 0 bases and J dropped 0 bases, with 6 bases sitting between them. This CDR3 is 16 amino acids long. Germline V gene data show CDR1 as NSQYPW and CDR2 as LRSPGD (reference sequence). The covered CDR3 bases are TGCACCTGCAGTGCAGACATTCTTTCCTATAATTCGCCC. Translating gives CTCSADILSYNSP. The complete CDR3 sequence is CTCSADILSYNSPLYF.

This clone was counted many times. The gene names given are mouse names. The observed sequence ends 4 residues before the CDR3 terminus, with the missing tail filled in from the germline J gene. This chain connects TRBV13-3 to TRBJ2-3; the D gene is possibly TRBD1 (6 bases). V lost 0 bases and J lost 0, with 8 bases in between. Germline-derived CDR1 and CDR2 are NNHDY and SYVADS. The CDR3 length is 15 residues. The CDR3 loop is CASSDAGDSAETLYF. Incomplete CDR3 DNA: TGTGCCAGCAGTGATGCAGGGGACAGTGCAGAA.

This clone has ten or more counts. Any gene name here is a mouse gene name. The CDR3 extends 4 residues past the end of the read, so its final part is completed from the germline J gene. The J gene is TRBJ2-7, the V gene TRBV13-1, with 9 nucleotides matching TRBD1. V shed 2 bases, J shed 3 bases, and the junction held 3 bases outside the gene matches. Germline V gene lookup returns CDR1 NSHNY and CDR2 SYGAGN. This CDR3 comprises 14 residues. The CDR3 spells CASSDTTGGYEQYF. The DNA read from the CDR3 is TGTGCCAGCAGTGACACGACAGGGGGCTAT.

Regarding this clone: Genes and germline are mouse. The read halts 4 residues ahead of the CDR3 end, with the missing end drawn from the germline J gene. The chain combines TRBV13-2 with TRBJ2-1, with 9 bases fitting TRBD1. The CDR3 sequence is 18 residues long. CDR1 is NNHNN and CDR2 is SYGAGS in the germline V gene (reference sequence). V was clipped by 0 bases and J by 0 bases; unmatched bases: 7. The sequenced CDR3 bases are TGTGCCAGCGGTGATGACAGGGGGCATATATATAACTATGCT. It is translated as CASGDDRGHIYNYA. The whole CDR3 is CASGDDRGHIYNYAEQFF.

This clone showed up many times. Germline and genes here are mouse. The DNA ends 4 residues before the CDR3 does, and the rest of the CDR3 is filled in from the germline J gene. This chain joins TRBV30 and TRBJ2-3; TRBD2 matches 7 bases. The V gene end was trimmed by 0 bases and the J gene end by 3 bases; junction bases not matched to a gene: 0. CDR1 SQVVS and CDR2 ANEGSEA come from the germline V gene. The CDR3 is made up of 13 amino acids. The part of the CDR3 DNA that was read is TGTAGTTCTAGAGACTGGGGGGCAGAA. This translates into CSSRDWGAE. The entire CDR3 is CSSRDWGAETLYF. The full variable domain, completed using reference TRBV30 and TRBJ2-3, is SVLLYQKPNRDICQSGTSLKIQCVADSQVVSMFWYQQFQEQSLMLMATANEGSEATYESGFTKDKFPISRPNLTFSTLTVNNARPGDSSIYFCSSRDWGAETLYFGSGTRLTVL.

Details on this clone: All gene names here are mouse names. The read stops 4 residues short of the end of the CDR3; the missing end is completed from the germline J gene. This sequence joins TRBV1 and TRBJ1-4; 10 nucleotides line up with TRBD1. With V trimmed by 1 base and J by 6 bases, 2 bases remained unmatched. The CDR3 spans 15 residues. CDR1 is NSQYPW, CDR2 LRSPGD, per germline (reference sequence). CDR3 region: CTCSAVGQGDERLFF. The sequenced part of the CDR3 DNA is TGCACCTGCAGTGCAGTTGGACAGGGGGACGAA.

This clone was detected a few times. Gene names denote mouse genes. The CDR3 protein is CASSLRDRGSDYTF. The part of the CDR3 DNA that was read is TGTGCCAGCTCTCTCCGGGACAGGGGGTCC. The V gene is TRBV12-1, the J gene TRBJ1-2; 11 bases are shared with TRBD1. Coverage ceases 4 residues before the CDR3 finishes, and the germline J gene fills in the end. The CDR3 covers 14 residues. The V gene's germline CDR1 is SGHSN and CDR2 HYEKVE.

This clone came up many times. Germline and genes here are mouse. The read terminates 4 residues ahead of where the CDR3 ends, so the germline J gene completes it. This rearrangement joins TRBV1 to TRBJ2-5; a possible D gene is TRBD1 (7 bases). Germline V gene sequence: CDR1 NSQYPW, CDR2 LRSPGD (reference sequence). This CDR3 is built from 16 residues. The V end lost 0 bases, the J end lost 2 bases, and 12 bases lay between the germline ends. CDR3 region: CTCSADARGRQDTQYF. Incomplete CDR3 DNA: TGCACCTGCAGTGCAGATGCGAGGGGGCGCCAAGAC.

This clone was counted only a few times. Germline and genes: mouse. The CDR3 is cut off 4 residues early in the read; its end comes from the germline J gene. The chain uses TRBV5 and TRBJ2-3; perhaps TRBD1 as D (6 bases). Trimming cost V 0 bases and J 0 bases, with 7 bases left between them. CDR3 length: 15 amino acids. Germline V gene sequence: CDR1 LGHNA, CDR2 YNLKQL (reference sequence). The CDR3 loop reads CASSQDTGSAETLYF. The CDR3 DNA, read in part, is TGTGCCAGCAGCCAAGATACAGGGAGTGCAGAA.

Points on this clone: These gene names are mouse names. The read terminates 4 residues before the CDR3 end, so the remaining end is supplied by the germline J gene. The gene calls are TRBV14 and TRBJ2-1; 11 bases map to TRBD2. The length of the CDR3 is 14 residues. Losses at the gene ends were 5 bases for V and 6 bases for J; bases not matched to a gene: 4. The V gene's germline CDR1 is SGHDT and CDR2 FRDEAV. CDR3: CASRRLGGFAEQFF. Incomplete CDR3 DNA: TGTGCCAGCAGGAGACTGGGGGGGTTTGCT.

Turning to this clone: The listed genes are named as in mouse. The read terminates 4 residues before the CDR3 end, so the remaining end is supplied by the germline J gene. V usage is TRBV1 and J usage is TRBJ2-4, with TRBD2 matching over 8 bases. Germline lookup yields CDR1 NSQYPW and CDR2 LRSPGD (reference sequence). V dropped 3 bases and J dropped 1; count of bases not matched to a gene: 3. This CDR3 contains 15 residues. Partial CDR3 DNA: TGCACCTGCAGTGCCCCGGGACTGGGTCAAAAC. Its translation: CTCSAPGLGQN. The full CDR3 is CTCSAPGLGQNTLYF.

Points on this clone: Gene names are mouse gene names. The observed sequence ends 4 residues before the CDR3 terminus, with the missing tail filled in from the germline J gene. The chain joins TRBV13-2 to TRBJ2-1, with a possible D match to TRBD2 (6 bases). CDR1 and CDR2 (germline): NNHNN, SYGAGS (reference sequence). The CDR3 contains 15 residues. V gave up 3 bases and J gave up 1 base, with 11 bases separating them. The CDR3 DNA, read in part, is TGTGCCAGCGGTGCCTGGGGCGAAAACTATGCT. The encoded protein is CASGAWGENYA. The CDR3 in full is CASGAWGENYAEQFF.

This clone was picked up a small number of times. A read error is possible here, since a much larger clone lies one base away. Germline and genes: mouse. The sequenced fragment ends 4 residues before the CDR3 boundary, so the rest is inferred from the germline J gene. The chain links TRBV17 to TRBJ2-7, with 11 positions matching TRBD2. CDR1 is MNHDT, CDR2 YYDKIL, per germline. CDR3 length: 14 residues. V lost 5 bases, J lost 3 bases, and 3 bases stayed unmatched. The CDR3 spells CASSPGTGGYEQYF. Incomplete CDR3 DNA: TGTGCTAGCAGTCCCGGGACTGGGGGCTAT.

This clone has only a few counts. Mouse gene names and germline throughout. The observed sequence ends 4 residues before the CDR3 terminus, with the missing tail filled in from the germline J gene. This rearrangement joins TRBV13-2 to TRBJ2-1; tentative D call: TRBD2 (6 bases). V was cut by 0 bases and J by 3 bases, with 10 bases left in between. Germline V gene lookup returns CDR1 NNHNN and CDR2 SYGAGS (reference sequence). The CDR3 has 15 amino acids. The CDR3: CASGDAWGFYAEQFF. Partial CDR3 DNA: TGTGCCAGCGGTGATGCCTGGGGTTTCTATGCT.

This clone showed up many times. Mouse gene names and germline throughout. With the read ending 4 residues before the CDR3 end, the germline J gene is used to fill in that end. The chain is built from TRBV13-3 and TRBJ2-5; 9 bases are shared with TRBD1. The CDR3 contains 14 residues. The germline V gene encodes CDR1 NNHDY and CDR2 SYVADS. CDR3 region: CASSWTGEGDTQYF. The DNA read from the CDR3 is TGTGCCAGCAGTTGGACAGGGGAGGGAGAC.

This clone was picked up a small number of times. The protein TCRdb lists differs from the translation of the DNA at residue 10; the protein given here is translated from the DNA itself. Germline and genes here are mouse. The sequenced CDR3 bases are TGTGCCAGCAGCCAAGAGGGGGGAAATACG. As protein: CASSQEGGNT. The full CDR3 reads CASSQEGGNTLYF. The rearrangement links TRBV5 to TRBJ1-3; no reliable D call. The DNA ends 3 residues before the CDR3 does, and the rest of the CDR3 is filled in from the germline J gene. This CDR3 is built from 13 residues. The ends were cut back, 0 bases at V and 4 bases at J, with 4 bases in the middle. Per the germline V gene, CDR1 is LGHNA and CDR2 is YNLKQL (reference sequence).

Regarding this clone: Mouse gene names and germline throughout. Coverage ceases 4 residues before the CDR3 finishes, and the germline J gene fills in the end. The V call is TRBV31, the J call TRBJ2-4; 10 bases agree with TRBD2. This CDR3 region has 15 residues. CDR1 is GKSSPN, CDR2 SITVG, per germline. The J segment lost 0 bases and the V segment lost 2 bases, leaving 2 bases of the junction unmatched. The CDR3 spells CAWSSTGGSQNTLYF. The CDR3 DNA, read in part, is TGTGCCTGGAGTTCGACTGGGGGGAGTCAAAAC.

This clone was found a few times. The DNA translation disagrees with the TCRdb protein at residue 11, so the protein in this description comes from the DNA. Gene names are mouse gene names. The CDR3 end is not reached by the read, which stops 3 residues before it; the germline J gene fills it in. The rearrangement joins TRBV19 to TRBJ1-3; D not certain. The CDR3 contains 14 residues. Looked up from germline, CDR1 is FNHDT and CDR2 is SITEND (reference sequence). Trimming left V 3 bases short and J 2 bases short, with 9 bases between. The sequenced CDR3 bases are TGTGCCAGCAGTAGCCAGAGTCCTGGAAATACG. Translated: CASSSQSPGNT. The complete CDR3 protein is CASSSQSPGNTLYF.

This clone was detected ten times or more. The listed genes are named as in mouse. The read halts 4 residues ahead of the CDR3 end, with the missing end drawn from the germline J gene. V usage is TRBV13-3 and J usage is TRBJ1-2; TRBD1 matches at 9 bases. The J segment lost 4 bases and the V segment lost 5 bases, leaving 6 bases of the junction unmatched. There are 14 residues in the CDR3. Germline V lookup: CDR1 NNHDY, CDR2 SYVADS. The CDR3 bases that were read are TGTGCCAGCAGACGGGACAGGGAGGGCTCC. Amino acids: CASRRDREGS. The whole CDR3 reads CASRRDREGSDYTF.

In this sample, this clone turned up a few times. Genes and germline are mouse. Read coverage stops 4 residues before the CDR3 terminus; the germline J gene supplies the remainder. The chain is built from TRBV12-1 and TRBJ2-1; possibly TRBD1 for D (6 bases). CDR1 and CDR2 (germline): SGHSN, HYEKVE. The V end lost 0 bases, the J end lost 5 bases, and 10 bases lay between the germline ends. The CDR3 runs 14 residues. The DNA read from the CDR3 is TGTGCCAGCTCTCTCGGGAGACAGGATGCT. This gives the protein CASSLGRQDA. The CDR3, in full, reads CASSLGRQDAEQFF.

The sample holds a few counts of this clone. The gene names here belong to mouse. Read data end 4 residues before the CDR3 end; the end is taken from the germline J gene. The chain uses TRBV13-1 and TRBJ1-2; possibly TRBD1 for D (6 bases). Trimming removed 2 bases from V and 0 bases from J, with 8 bases in between. The germline gives CDR1 NSHNY, CDR2 SYGAGN. The CDR3 is 14 amino acids. The CDR3 here is CASSDRGPNSDYTF. CDR3 bases read: TGTGCCAGCAGTGACAGGGGACCAAACTCC.